These 32 T cell receptor beta chains were sequenced from one sample in a study of T-cell reconstitution after alpha-beta-depleted transplantation in children. It was with unique molecular identifiers that the TCRbeta library was prepared. TCRdb used MiXCR to reprocess the PCR reads, holding one entry per CDR3 protein. The table shows approximately 800,000 distinct CDR3 sequences, with roughly 15% occurring only once. This specimen consisted of PBMCs, mostly from graft donor cells, obtained 360 days after TCRalphabeta/CD19-depleted stem cell transplant. The receptors here all came from a male patient younger than 18 who had a stem cell transplant for acute lymphoblastic leukemia, so the T cells may come from the graft donor.

V gene TRBV11-2 combines with J gene TRBJ2-1; 14 bases line up with TRBD2. Trimming took 4 bases from V and 0 from J; bases not matched to a gene: 14. CDR1 and CDR2 (germline): SGHAT, FQNNGV. This CDR3 region has 21 residues. CDR3 sequence reads: CASSSPRLAGGPVSSYNEQFF. CDR3 nucleotides: TGTGCCAGCAGCTCCCCCAGACTAGCGGGAGGGCCGGTGAGCTCCTACAATGAGCAGTTCTTC.

The DNA of the CDR3 is TGTGCCAGCAGCCTAAATCCGAGGAGGTTGTTTGGTGAGCAGTTCTTC. Amino acids: CASSLNPRRLFGEQFF. This chain connects TRBV11-2 to TRBJ2-1; weak D call: TRBD2 (5 bases). There are 16 residues in the CDR3. The germline V and J ends were trimmed by 5 bases and 9 bases, with 23 bases remaining between them. Germline V CDR1 and CDR2: SGHAT, FQNNGV.

The chain links TRBV29-1 to TRBJ2-2; no definite D call. The CDR3 is 11 amino acids. V lost 5 bases and J 7 bases, leaving 8 bases between the germline ends. Germline V gene data show CDR1 as SQVTM and CDR2 as ANQGSEA. CDR3 sequence reads: CSVPVLGELFF. CDR3 nucleotides: TGCAGCGTTCCGGTCCTCGGGGAGCTGTTTTTT.

This clonotype was seen a handful of times. The chain combines TRBV9 with TRBJ2-2, with 8 bases lining up with TRBD1. Trimming took 0 bases from V and 4 from J; bases not matched to a gene: 8. Germline V gene lookup returns CDR1 SGDLS and CDR2 YYNGEE. The CDR3 sequence is 17 residues long. DNA for the CDR3: TGTGCCAGCAGCGTAGCTCGGACAGGGAAGACCACCGGGGAGCTGTTTTTT. Translated, it gives CASSVARTGKTTGELFF.

The chain uses TRBV5-1 and TRBJ2-7, with D hard to call. CDR1 and CDR2 from the germline V gene are SGHRS and YFSETQ. Between the trimmed V and J ends, which lost 2 bases and 7 bases, there was a span of 19 bases. CDR3 size: 15 residues. The CDR3 DNA reads TGCGCCAGCAGCTTTTCGAGCAAGCCGACTCAGGAGCAGTACTTC. This translates into CASSFSSKPTQEQYF.

With regard to this clonotype: A much larger clone lies one base from this, so it may be a read error. The genes are TRBV6-1 and TRBJ2-1; a weak D match, TRBD2 (5 bases). CDR3 length: 13 residues. Trimming removed 2 bases at V and 4 bases at J, with 6 bases between. The germline CDR1 and CDR2 sequences are MNHNS and SASEGT. CDR3 in DNA: TGTGCCAGCAGTGAATGGACTTACAATGAGCAGTTCTTC. This gives the protein CASSEWTYNEQFF.

In its sample, this clonotype was seen a few times. The chain carries TRBV7-6 and TRBJ1-1, with D maybe TRBD1 (6 bases). V was cut by 6 bases and J by 5 bases, with 16 bases left in between. Per germline, CDR1 SGHVS and CDR2 FNYEAQ. CDR3 length equals 14 residues. The CDR3 reads CASSPREGGTEAFF. CDR3 coding DNA: TGTGCCAGCAGTCCTCGGGAGGGGGGGACTGAAGCTTTCTTT. The full variable domain, rest sourced from reference TRBV7-6 and TRBJ1-1, is GAGVSQSPRYKVTKRGQDVALRCDPISGHVSLYWYRQALGQGPEFLTYFNYEAQQDKSGLPNDRFSAERPEGSISTLTIQRTEQRDSAMYRCASSPREGGTEAFFGQGTRLTVV.

The chain recombines TRBV4-1 with TRBJ2-5; D possibly matches TRBD1 or TRBD2 (5 bases each). The CDR3 has 15 amino acids. V was trimmed by 3 bases and J by 2 bases, leaving 13 bases between them. The germline V gene has CDR1 MGHRA and CDR2 YSYEKL. The CDR3 here is CASSHTGRPQETQYF. CDR3 coding DNA: TGCGCCAGCAGCCACACGGGGCGACCTCAAGAGACCCAGTACTTC.

The sample holds a few counts of this clonotype. This chain connects TRBV12-3 or TRBV12-4 to TRBJ2-1, with 9 bases aligning to TRBD2. Trimming removed 2 bases from V and 8 bases from J; junction bases left unmatched: 10. This CDR3 has 16 residues. The CDR3 spells CASSLLVAGGRDEQFF. The CDR3 DNA is TGTGCCAGCAGTTTATTGGTAGCGGGCGGGAGGGATGAGCAGTTCTTC.

This clonotype has ten or more counts. The chain links TRBV29-1 to TRBJ2-1; no definite D call. The CDR3 has 13 amino acids. Trimming pared 4 bases from V and 6 bases from J, leaving 13 bases between. Germline CDR1 SQVTM, CDR2 ANQGSEA. The CDR3 DNA sequence: TGCAGCGTTGTATTCTCGCTGGGCAATGAGCAGTTCTTC. It yields the protein CSVVFSLGNEQFF.

This clonotype showed up just a few times. The chain carries TRBV15 and TRBJ1-5; 7 bases map to TRBD1. The ends lost 1 base at V and 2 bases at J; junction bases unmatched: 8. The CDR3 totals 17 residues. Per the germline V gene, CDR1 is LNHNV and CDR2 is YYDKDF (reference sequence). CDR3: CATSRARGYIGNQPQHF. In DNA, the CDR3 is TGTGCCACCAGCAGAGCCAGGGGGTACATAGGCAATCAGCCCCAGCATTTT.

This chain's CDR3 is CASSQVLAGVYNEQFF. The CDR3 nucleotides are TGTGCCAGCAGCCAAGTTTTAGCGGGAGTTTACAATGAGCAGTTCTTC. The genes are TRBV4-2 and TRBJ2-1, with 9 bases matching TRBD2. The germline gives CDR1 LGHNA, CDR2 YNFKEQ. Unmatched junction bases numbered 5, after V lost 1 base and J lost 4 bases. The CDR3 has 16 amino acids.

A few counts support this clonotype. The rearrangement uses TRBV5-1 and TRBJ2-3, with D perhaps matching TRBD1 (5 bases). V was shortened by 1 base and J by 9 bases, with 24 bases between the two germline ends. Looked up from germline, CDR1 is SGHRS and CDR2 is YFSETQ. The CDR3 sequence is 17 residues long. CDR3 amino acids: CASSLYVWIRGDLTQYF. Here the CDR3 DNA reads TGCGCCAGCAGCTTGTACGTCTGGATTAGGGGCGACCTAACGCAGTATTTT.

The chain is built from TRBV20-1 and TRBJ2-5; 10 nucleotides line up with TRBD2. Germline CDR1 and CDR2: DFQATT and SNEGSKA (reference sequence). V shed 5 bases, J shed 1 base, and the junction held 7 bases outside the gene matches. The CDR3 runs to 15 residues. The CDR3 here is CSAALAGVSQETQYF. The DNA for the CDR3 is TGCAGTGCTGCTCTAGCGGGAGTCTCCCAAGAGACCCAGTACTTC.

This clonotype occurred many times. The chain has TRBV27 and TRBJ2-7, with D perhaps TRBD1 (5 bases). This CDR3 comprises 12 residues. Germline V lookup: CDR1 MNHEY, CDR2 SMNVEV (reference sequence). The V and J ends lost 5 bases and 2 bases respectively, with 7 bases between them. The CDR3 nucleotides read TGTGCCAGCAGTGACAGCCCCTACGAGCAGTACTTC. Translated, it gives CASSDSPYEQYF.

This chain uses TRBV5-1 with TRBJ2-2; D unclear. The CDR3 loop spans 16 amino acids. Trimming shortened V by 2 bases and J by 1 base, and 12 bases separated the two germline ends. Per germline, CDR1 SGHRS and CDR2 YFSETQ. CDR3 region: CASSFLRRMNTGELFF. The CDR3 DNA is TGCGCCAGCAGCTTTCTACGGCGGATGAACACCGGGGAGCTGTTTTTT.

The chain's CDR3 is CASSGTGTGEETQYF. The CDR3 nucleotides read TGTGCCAGCAGTGGAACCGGGACAGGGGAAGAGACCCAGTACTTC. The chain employs TRBV27 and TRBJ2-5; 10 nucleotides line up with TRBD1. The CDR3 contains 15 residues. V was pared by 5 bases and J by 3 bases, with 6 bases of the junction left unmatched. Germline V CDR1 and CDR2: MNHEY, SMNVEV (reference sequence).

The rearrangement links TRBV12-3 or TRBV12-4 to TRBJ2-7; 9 nucleotides agree with TRBD1. The V and J ends lost 3 bases and 6 bases, in that order; junction bases with no gene match: 9. CDR3 length equals 15 residues. The CDR3 reads CASSLAGTGYVEQYF. DNA for the CDR3: TGTGCCAGCAGTTTGGCCGGGACAGGGTACGTCGAGCAGTACTTC.

This clonotype was picked up many times. V and J are TRBV24-1 and TRBJ2-2, with a weak D call TRBD2 (6 bases). V was trimmed by 5 bases and J by 0 bases, leaving 15 bases between them. The V gene's germline CDR1 is KGHDR and CDR2 SFDVKD. This CDR3 has 17 residues. Here the CDR3 reads CATSGNPGLPNTGELFF. The DNA for the CDR3 is TGTGCCACCAGTGGTAACCCGGGACTTCCGAACACCGGGGAGCTGTTTTTT.

The rearrangement links TRBV10-3 to TRBJ2-7; possible D gene TRBD1, 6 bases. The germline V and J ends were trimmed by 3 bases and 5 bases, with 11 bases remaining between them. The CDR3 runs 13 residues. CDR1 is ENHRY and CDR2 is SYGVKD in the germline V gene. The CDR3 sequence: CAISDRGKNEQYF. CDR3 in DNA: TGTGCCATCAGTGACAGGGGAAAAAACGAGCAGTACTTC.

This clonotype was detected many times. This chain links TRBV7-2 with TRBJ2-5, with 7 positions matching TRBD1. J was trimmed by 1 base and V by 4 bases; bases with no gene match: 6. This CDR3 region has 15 residues. Germline V gene sequence: CDR1 SGHTA, CDR2 FQGNSA. CDR3 sequence reads: CASSSFGQVQETQYF. DNA for the CDR3: TGTGCCAGCAGCTCCTTCGGACAGGTCCAAGAGACCCAGTACTTC. Full variable domain (outside the CDR3, taken from reference TRBV7-2 and TRBJ2-5): GAGVSQSPSNKVTEKGKDVELRCDPISGHTALYWYRQSLGQGLEFLIYFQGNSAPDKSGLPSDRFSAERTGGSVSTLTIQRTQQEDSAVYLCASSSFGQVQETQYFGPGTRLLVL.

This clonotype turned up a few times. J is TRBJ1-1 and V is TRBV5-1, with D possibly matching TRBD1 (6 bases). The ends were cut back, 3 bases at V and 5 bases at J, with 20 bases in the middle. The CDR3 loop spans 16 amino acids. Germline V gene lookup returns CDR1 SGHRS and CDR2 YFSETQ. The CDR3 protein is CASSWSYLPGATEAFF. The CDR3 DNA reads as TGCGCCAGCAGCTGGAGCTACCTTCCGGGGGCAACTGAAGCTTTCTTT.

The chain uses TRBV15 and TRBJ2-7, with D maybe TRBD2 (5 bases). This CDR3 has 15 residues. Germline V CDR1 and CDR2: LNHNV, YYDKDF (reference sequence). The V gene lost 1 base and the J gene lost 0 bases, with 10 bases spanning the gap. Here the CDR3 DNA reads TGTGCCACCAGCAGAGGAAATGAGGGCTCCTACGAGCAGTACTTC. Its protein is CATSRGNEGSYEQYF.

The V call is TRBV5-4, the J call TRBJ2-1, with a possible D match to TRBD2 (6 bases). Germline assignment: CDR1 SGHNT and CDR2 YYREEE (reference sequence). Trimming removed 4 bases at V and 3 bases at J, with 11 bases between. CDR3 length equals 14 residues. Written as DNA, the CDR3 is TGTGCCAGCAGCCACCTGGGGGGCTACAATGAGCAGTTCTTC. Encoded protein: CASSHLGGYNEQFF. Drawing the rest from reference TRBV5-4 and TRBJ2-1, the complete variable domain is ETGVTQSPTHLIKTRGQQVTLRCSSQSGHNTVSWYQQALGQGPQFIFQYYREEENGRGNFPPRFSGLQFPNYSSELNVNALELDDSALYLCASSHLGGYNEQFFGPGTRLTVL.

This clonotype showed up just a few times. The CDR3 DNA reads as TGTGCCAGCAAAGAGTCGGAAGGGTGGGTGGGAGTCTACGAGCAGTACTTC. This encodes CASKESEGWVGVYEQYF. This chain joins TRBV27 and TRBJ2-7; D might be TRBD2 (5 bases). The CDR3 covers 17 residues. The germline V and J ends were trimmed by 7 bases and 3 bases, with 25 bases remaining between them. Germline V gives CDR1 MNHEY, CDR2 SMNVEV (reference sequence).

This clonotype occurred many times. This chain uses TRBV28 with TRBJ2-5; possibly TRBD1 for D (6 bases). The CDR3 contains 13 residues. Germline-derived CDR1 and CDR2 are MDHEN and SYDVKM. Trimming took off 6 bases at V and 5 bases at J, with 13 bases between the two ends. The CDR3 here is CASSSGGRETQYF. The CDR3 coding sequence is TGTGCCAGCAGCTCTGGGGGCCGCGAGACCCAGTACTTC.

This clonotype was seen ten or more times. The rearrangement joins TRBV29-1 to TRBJ2-7; TRBD1 matches at 7 bases. After removal of 5 bases from V and 1 base from J, the junction contained 8 bases not matched to a gene. Germline loops: CDR1 SQVTM, CDR2 ANQGSEA. This CDR3 spans 14 amino acids. CDR3 DNA: TGCAGCGTTACAGGGGTCCTCGGGTCCTACGAGCAGTACTTC. Translating gives CSVTGVLGSYEQYF.

This clonotype was seen a few times. The J gene is TRBJ2-5, the V gene TRBV7-6, with D unclear. V was cut by 1 base and J by 5 bases, with 11 bases left in between. Germline CDR1 is SGHVS and CDR2 is FNYEAQ. The CDR3 covers 14 residues. CDR3 nucleotide sequence: TGTGCCAGCAGCTTAGGGGGTCTGGACGAGACCCAGTACTTC. Protein sequence: CASSLGGLDETQYF.

This clonotype was seen more than once but under ten times. The rearrangement uses TRBV7-8 and TRBJ2-5; D tentatively fits TRBD1 or TRBD2 (5 bases each). The CDR3 sequence is 14 residues long. Germline loops: CDR1 SGHVS, CDR2 FQNEAQ. V was shortened by 1 base and J by 7 bases, with 13 bases between the two germline ends. The CDR3 DNA reads TGTGCCAGCAGCTTAGAATTGGTTGGGGGGACCCAGTACTTC. This codes for CASSLELVGGTQYF.

A few counts support this clonotype. The V gene is TRBV10-3, the J gene TRBJ2-7; the D gene could be TRBD1 or TRBD2 (5 bases each). This CDR3 spans 16 amino acids. Deletions cut 4 bases from V and 2 bases from J, with 18 bases between. CDR1 and CDR2 from the germline V gene are ENHRY and SYGVKD. CDR3 region: CAISGQLGAAAYEQYF. In DNA form, the CDR3 reads TGTGCCATCAGTGGTCAACTCGGGGCAGCAGCCTACGAGCAGTACTTC.

The rearrangement links TRBV4-1 to TRBJ1-2; 7 bases are a match to TRBD1. This CDR3 contains 16 residues. Trimming cost V 3 bases and J 4 bases; bases outside gene matches: 11. Germline V CDR1 and CDR2: MGHRA, YSYEKL. The CDR3 nucleotides are TGCGCCAGCAGCCAGGGAAGCCTGACAGGGTTCTATGGCTACACCTTC. Translated, it gives CASSQGSLTGFYGYTF.

The J gene is TRBJ2-5, the V gene TRBV5-5; TRBD1 matches at 8 bases. Germline values: CDR1 SGHKS, CDR2 YYEKEE (reference sequence). The J segment lost 5 bases and the V segment lost 3 bases, leaving 12 bases of the junction unmatched. This CDR3 is 16 amino acids long. This chain's CDR3 is CASSSDRVLIRETQYF. DNA of the CDR3: TGTGCCAGCAGCTCGGACAGGGTATTAATTAGGGAGACCCAGTACTTC.